This T cell receptor beta chain was obtained from a study of a mutant IDH1 vaccine in newly diagnosed glioma. Time point in this sample: baseline, week 1 (first vaccination visit). Treatment denoted: pre-vaccination baseline after standard-of-care therapy. This CDR3 is built from 15 residues. With 2 bases removed from V and 3 bases from J, the gap between germline ends came to 10 bases. CDR1 and CDR2 from the germline V gene are MRHNA and SNTAGT. This clone came up once. The antigen remains unidentified. Profiling relied on immunoSEQ multiplex PCR, and the TCRdb table lists in-frame clones only, not all of them. This sample yields around 92,000 clones, of which 83% are seen a single time; approximately 8% belongs to the top ten. Study-level findings and limits: Evidence of vaccine-induced immune responses was documented in around 93% of patients.

Sequenced here: PBMCs, sampled from a glioma patient treated with radiotherapy, temozolomide or both. The clonotype was recovered from a woman aged 45-60 years with glioma. The V gene is TRBV6-4, the J gene TRBJ1-4; D might be TRBD1 (6 bases). The CDR3 DNA is TGTGCCAGCAGTGACATGGGGGGCCCTAATGAAAAACTGTTTTTT. Amino acid sequence: CASSDMGGPNEKLFF.